This passage covers 14 T cell receptor beta chains from one sample sequenced in a study of blood T cell repertoires in COVID-19. The method was immunoSEQ multiplex PCR; TCRdb's version includes in-frame clones alone and lacks a portion of them. The data hold 260,000 or so clones, with around 82% observed a single time. The sample taken for sequencing was peripheral blood. These receptors were collected from a man aged 80 or over with acute or convalescent COVID-19.

V gene TRBV5-1 combines with J gene TRBJ1-2, with a weak D call TRBD1 (5 bases). V gave up 0 bases and J gave up 7 bases, with 16 bases separating them. The CDR3 is 15 residues long. Germline values: CDR1 SGHRS, CDR2 YFSETQ. The CDR3 loop reads CASSLGYRGDGGYTF. In nucleotides, the CDR3 is TGCGCCAGCAGCTTGGGATATAGGGGCGATGGTGGCTACACCTTC.

The chain recombines TRBV11-2 with TRBJ1-3; D is uncertain. The V end lost 2 bases, the J end lost 3 bases, and 11 bases lay between the germline ends. In germline, CDR1 is SGHAT, CDR2 FQNNGV. This CDR3 spans 15 amino acids. The CDR3 spells CASSLITVRGNTIYF. In nucleotides, the CDR3 is TGTGCCAGCAGCTTAATAACAGTTCGTGGAAACACCATATATTTT. Full variable domain (remainder filled in from reference TRBV11-2 and TRBJ1-3): EAGVAQSPRYKIIEKRQSVAFWCNPISGHATLYWYQQILGQGPKLLIQFQNNGVVDDSQLPKDRFSAERLKGVDSTLKIQPAKLEDSAVYLCASSLITVRGNTIYFGEGSWLTVV.

This rearrangement joins TRBV3-1 (or the pseudogene TRBV3-2) to TRBJ1-6, with D perhaps matching TRBD1 (5 bases). CDR3 length: 15 amino acids. Germline-derived CDR1 and CDR2 are LGHDT and YNNKEL (reference sequence). Deletions cut 0 bases from V and 9 bases from J, with 12 bases between. Here the CDR3 DNA reads TGTGCCAGCAGCCAAGACTCGGCAGGGCGTTCACCCCTCCACTTT. This translates into CASSQDSAGRSPLHF.

The V gene is TRBV21-1, the J gene TRBJ2-1; TRBD2, the D gene given by the table, was not confirmed from the DNA. TRBV21-1 is given as a pseudogene. This CDR3 is 16 amino acids long. This CDR3 is CASSEMEGESCNEQFF. The CDR3 DNA sequence: TGTGCCAGCAGCGAAATGGAAGGAGAATCCTGCAATGAGCAGTTCTTC.

J is TRBJ2-4 and V is TRBV7-9, with D perhaps TRBD2 (6 bases). The germline V gene has CDR1 SEHNR and CDR2 FQNEAQ (reference sequence). V lost 0 bases to trimming and J lost 0 bases, with 15 bases between them. The CDR3 contains 18 residues. The CDR3 sequence: CASSLAAAPGEAKNIQYF. In nucleotides, the CDR3 is TGTGCCAGCAGCTTAGCGGCGGCCCCGGGGGAAGCCAAAAACATTCAGTACTTC.

The V call is TRBV27, the J call TRBJ1-5, with TRBD1 matching 7 bases. CDR1 is MNHEY and CDR2 is SMNVEV in the germline V gene (reference sequence). With 8 bases clipped from V and 3 bases from J, the junction kept 10 bases outside the gene matches. The CDR3 has 15 residues. Here the CDR3 DNA reads TGTGCCAGCGGACAACAGGGGTTATCCAATCAGCCCCAGCATTTT. Translation gives CASGQQGLSNQPQHF.

V gene TRBV5-1 combines with J gene TRBJ1-6; no clear D gene. This CDR3 comprises 13 residues. Trimming removed 3 bases at V and 7 bases at J, with 8 bases between. Per germline, CDR1 SGHRS and CDR2 YFSETQ. The CDR3 is CASSYAENSPLHF. The CDR3 DNA reads TGCGCCAGCAGCTATGCAGAAAATTCACCCCTCCACTTT.

The genes are TRBV6-5 and TRBJ2-2; 8 bases are a match to TRBD2. CDR1 and CDR2 (germline): MNHEY, SVGAGI. The CDR3 spans 15 residues. With V trimmed by 8 bases and J by 4 bases, 9 bases remained unmatched. The CDR3 DNA follows: TGTGCCAGCCAGACTGGGCTAGCGGGCACCGGGGAGCTGTTTTTT. This gives the protein CASQTGLAGTGELFF.

The rearrangement joins TRBV3-1 (or the pseudogene TRBV3-2) to TRBJ1-2; no clear D. CDR3 size: 13 residues. Trimming took off 1 base at V and 4 bases at J, with 7 bases between the two ends. Germline V gene data show CDR1 as LGHDT and CDR2 as YNNKEL (reference sequence). CDR3 nucleotide sequence: TGTGCCAGCAGCCAAGGACGGGGCTATGGCTACACCTTC. Translated, it gives CASSQGRGYGYTF.

V and J are TRBV23-1 and TRBJ2-1; a possible D gene is TRBD2 (5 bases). TRBV23-1 is placed among ORFs of uncertain function. V lost 4 bases, J lost 6 bases, and 43 bases lay in between. The CDR3 sequence is 24 residues long. CDR3 DNA: TGCGCCAGCAGTCCGTGTGCCTCGAAGCTCGGGGAACCCTTCTTACTCGGGAAATGCAATGAGCAGTTCTTC. Residues: CASSPCASKLGEPFLLGKCNEQFF.

The CDR3 spells CASSQAYDWSGEQYF. CDR3 bases: TGTGCCAGCAGCCAAGCCTACGACTGGTCGGGCGAGCAGTACTTC. The chain carries TRBV3-1 (or the pseudogene TRBV3-2) and TRBJ2-7; D is uncertain. The V gene lost 1 base and the J gene lost 6 bases, with 16 bases spanning the gap. The CDR3 is 15 amino acids. Germline V CDR1 and CDR2: LGHDT, YNNKEL (reference sequence).

The genes are TRBV2 and TRBJ2-7, with D perhaps TRBD1 (6 bases). This CDR3 contains 13 residues. Germline values: CDR1 SNHLY, CDR2 FYNNEI. Between the trimmed V and J ends, which lost 7 bases and 3 bases, there was a span of 13 bases. In DNA, the CDR3 is TGTGCCAGCACCAGAGGGGGTCTCTACGAGCAGTACTTC. Encoded protein: CASTRGGLYEQYF.

The chain is built from TRBV18 and TRBJ2-5, with 12 bases fitting TRBD2. CDR3 length: 15 residues. Germline CDR1 reads KGHSH; CDR2 reads LQKENI. J was trimmed by 1 base and V by 8 bases; bases with no gene match: 5. DNA for the CDR3: TGTGCCAGCCGTGGACTAGCGGGACCCCAAGAGACCCAGTACTTC. Residues: CASRGLAGPQETQYF.

The V and J genes are TRBV5-1 and TRBJ2-3; D call uncertain. Germline CDR1 SGHRS, CDR2 YFSETQ. CDR3 length: 14 amino acids. V was clipped by 0 bases and J by 4 bases, with 9 bases between them. The DNA for the CDR3 is TGCGCCAGCAGCTTGGCTACGCTCCCAGATACGCAGTATTTT. Its protein is CASSLATLPDTQYF. Supplemented by reference TRBV5-1 and TRBJ2-3, the full variable domain reads KAGVTQTPRYLIKTRGQQVTLSCSPISGHRSVSWYQQTPGQGLQFLFEYFSETQRNKGNFPGRFSGRQFSNSRSEMNVSTLELGDSALYLCASSLATLPDTQYFGPGTRLTVL.